This TCR beta chain came from a study of OX40 agonist ivuxolimab in advanced cancers. Study outcomes and limitations: Some of the nonresponding patients also showed low levels of normalized T-cell clonal expansion.

CDR3 size: 16 residues. Trimming took 0 bases from V and 5 from J; bases not matched to a gene: 6. Per germline, CDR1 MNHNY and CDR2 SVGAGI (reference sequence). Some clones are missing from TCRdb's copy, which holds only in-frame ones; the method was immunoSEQ multiplex PCR. The sample lists 52,000 or so clones, 94% seen once, with around 10% in the top ten. A note on this clone: Antigen: not known.

Material: CD4+ or CD8+ T cells sorted from blood, obtained in a trial of the OX40 agonist ivuxolimab. The chain recombines TRBV6-6 with TRBJ1-5; 8 nucleotides match TRBD1. The receptor was isolated from an adult with an advanced solid tumor such as melanoma, head and neck, liver or kidney cancer. The CDR3 loop reads CASSYSAGGIDQPQHF. In DNA form, the CDR3 reads TGTGCCAGCAGTTACTCGGCAGGGGGCATCGATCAGCCCCAGCATTTT.